Listed here are 29 T cell receptor beta chains from one sample, sequenced in a study of T cells after somatic rescue of genetic block. The table came from immunoSEQ multiplex PCR; TCRdb's copy has only in-frame clones and leaves some out. Seen here are roughly 70,000 clones, 92% observed once, and the top ten hold 3%. Sample: peripheral blood mononuclear cells (PBMCs). The receptors shown here come from a man aged 40-49 years.

The chain joins TRBV2 to TRBJ2-3; maybe TRBD2 (6 bases). The germline CDR1 and CDR2 sequences are SNHLY and FYNNEI. The germline V and J ends were trimmed by 6 bases and 5 bases, with 12 bases remaining between them. The CDR3 totals 13 residues. Here the CDR3 reads CASSWDFEDTQYF. The CDR3 bases are TGTGCCAGCAGCTGGGACTTTGAAGATACGCAGTATTTT.

The genes are TRBV7-2 and TRBJ2-2, with D perhaps TRBD2 (5 bases). The CDR3 totals 13 residues. CDR1 is SGHTA and CDR2 is FQGNSA in the germline V gene. V shed 6 bases and J shed 7 bases, with 12 bases lying between them. CDR3 sequence: CASSSYGVGELFF. The CDR3 nucleotides read TGTGCCAGCAGTTCATACGGGGTCGGGGAGCTGTTTTTT.

The chain uses TRBV5-6 and TRBJ2-1, with 9 bases matching TRBD2. Germline loops: CDR1 SGHDT, CDR2 YYEEEE. Trimming took 1 base from V and 6 from J; bases not matched to a gene: 5. The CDR3 covers 15 residues. Here the CDR3 DNA reads TGTGCCAGCAGCTTGTTGCGGGAGGGTGGCAATGAGCAGTTCTTC. Protein product: CASSLLREGGNEQFF.

This clone was recorded a few times. At one end, the junction sequence differs from germline, possibly due to a read error. The chain couples TRBV6-5 to TRBJ1-5; D gene ambiguous. CDR1 and CDR2 from the germline V gene are MNHEY and SVGAGI. The CDR3 loop spans 12 amino acids. The CDR3 bases are TGTGCCAGCAGTAACTCTAATAAGCCCCAGCATTTT. It encodes CASSNSNKPQHF.

The rearrangement joins TRBV7-9 to TRBJ2-2; D is perhaps TRBD1 (6 bases). Germline CDR1 and CDR2: SEHNR and FQNEAQ (reference sequence). The CDR3 is 18 residues long. V dropped 5 bases and J dropped 2 bases, with 21 bases sitting between them. The chain's CDR3 is CASSPSPGQRINTGELFF. CDR3 DNA: TGTGCCAGCAGCCCTAGTCCCGGACAGAGAATTAACACCGGGGAGCTGTTTTTT.

The gene calls are TRBV19 and TRBJ1-2; D unclear. V lost 4 bases and J lost 5, with 8 bases in between. The CDR3 consists of 12 residues. Germline lookup yields CDR1 LNHDA and CDR2 SQIVND (reference sequence). CDR3 in amino acids: CASSSTEYGYTF. DNA for the CDR3: TGTGCCAGTAGTAGTACAGAGTATGGCTACACCTTC.

This chain uses TRBV7-6 with TRBJ2-1; D is ambiguous. Germline CDR1 reads SGHVS; CDR2 reads FNYEAQ. V lost 3 bases, J lost 2 bases, and 14 bases lay in between. The CDR3 contains 16 residues. As DNA, the CDR3 is TGTGCCAGCAGCTTGGACCGCCCGGAACCCTACAATGAGCAGTTCTTC. Protein: CASSLDRPEPYNEQFF.

The rearrangement uses TRBV6-1 and TRBJ2-3; 7 positions agree with TRBD2. The trim removed 4 bases at V and 2 bases at J, leaving 6 bases unmatched. CDR1 is MNHNS and CDR2 is SASEGT in the germline V gene. The CDR3 is 15 amino acids. CDR3 sequence reads: CASSAHRDYTDTQYF. CDR3 nucleotides: TGTGCCAGCAGTGCTCACCGGGACTACACAGATACGCAGTATTTT.

This clone was counted a single time. The CDR3 DNA reads as TGTGCCAGCTCACCAGCGTTCGGGGGGTCTGCCTATGGCTACACCTTC. The encoded protein is CASSPAFGGSAYGYTF. This chain connects TRBV18 to TRBJ1-2; D perhaps matches TRBD1 (5 bases). The CDR3 has 16 residues. Germline loops: CDR1 KGHSH, CDR2 LQKENI. V was trimmed by 2 bases and J by 4 bases, leaving 17 bases between them.

The sample holds one count of this clone. Its ends do not fully match the called genes, so a read error is possible. This rearrangement joins TRBV7-7 to TRBJ2-2, with D unclear. The germline V gene encodes CDR1 SSHAT and CDR2 FNYEAQ (reference sequence). This CDR3 region has 13 residues. The CDR3 loop reads CASSFVVGGELFF. The CDR3 coding sequence is TGTGCTAGCAGCTTCGTTGTAGGAGGGGAGCTGTTTTTT.

The chain uses TRBV5-1 and TRBJ2-5; D might be TRBD1 (7 bases). V was cut by 3 bases and J by 5 bases, with 23 bases left in between. The CDR3 covers 17 residues. Germline-derived CDR1 and CDR2 are SGHRS and YFSETQ. Here the CDR3 reads CASSSPERGPGGETQYF. The CDR3 DNA is TGCGCCAGCAGCTCCCCCGAGAGGGGTCCAGGGGGGGAGACCCAGTACTTC.

This chain uses TRBV28 with TRBJ2-7; tentatively, D is TRBD1 (5 bases). V was trimmed by 2 bases and J by 0 bases, leaving 8 bases between them. Per the germline V gene, CDR1 is MDHEN and CDR2 is SYDVKM. This CDR3 spans 14 amino acids. The CDR3 sequence is CASSLQGSSYEQYF. The CDR3 coding sequence is TGTGCCAGCAGTTTACAGGGCAGCTCCTACGAGCAGTACTTC.

The gene calls are TRBV2 and TRBJ2-1; 9 nucleotides agree with TRBD1. Looked up from germline, CDR1 is SNHLY and CDR2 is FYNNEI. The trim removed 6 bases at V and 3 bases at J, leaving 3 bases unmatched. The CDR3 is 14 residues long. Written as DNA, the CDR3 is TGTGCCAGCAGCCCGGGACAGGGCTACAATGAGCAGTTCTTC. This encodes CASSPGQGYNEQFF.

This clone was found once. The J gene is TRBJ2-1, the V gene TRBV6-4; no firm D call. Per germline, CDR1 MRHNA and CDR2 SNTAGT. Between the trimmed V and J ends, which lost 2 bases and 6 bases, there was a span of 8 bases. The CDR3 is 13 amino acids. CDR3 bases: TGTGCCAGCAGTGACCGGCGTGGCAATGAGCAGTTCTTC. This translates into CASSDRRGNEQFF.

V usage is TRBV5-1 and J usage is TRBJ2-5; D call uncertain. The V end lost 4 bases, the J end lost 5 bases, and 18 bases lay between the germline ends. The length of the CDR3 is 15 residues. CDR1 SGHRS and CDR2 YFSETQ come from the germline V gene. CDR3 DNA sequence: TGCGCCAGCAGCCTGCCGGCGGCTCTAGGGGAGACCCAGTACTTC. As protein: CASSLPAALGETQYF.

V usage is TRBV4-1 and J usage is TRBJ2-5, with 9 bases lining up with TRBD2. V shed 1 base and J 5 bases; nucleotides not matched to a gene: 11. From germline, CDR1 is MGHRA and CDR2 YSYEKL. The CDR3 spans 17 residues. The CDR3 protein is CASSQVPPGLAVETQYF. As DNA, the CDR3 is TGCGCCAGCAGCCAAGTGCCCCCGGGACTAGCTGTGGAGACCCAGTACTTC.

This clone turned up a few times. The chain recombines TRBV19 with TRBJ1-1; D may be TRBD1 (6 bases). The germline V gene encodes CDR1 LNHDA and CDR2 SQIVND (reference sequence). This CDR3 is 13 amino acids long. The germline V and J ends were trimmed by 5 bases and 4 bases, with 11 bases remaining between them. The CDR3: CASSEGGGTEAFF. The CDR3 DNA sequence: TGTGCCAGTAGTGAGGGGGGAGGCACTGAAGCTTTCTTT.

The V gene is TRBV14, the J gene TRBJ2-1, with D maybe TRBD2 (5 bases). This CDR3 is 15 amino acids long. From germline, CDR1 is SGHDN and CDR2 FVKESK. Trimming left V 0 bases short and J 10 bases short, with 16 bases between. In DNA, the CDR3 is TGTGCCAGCAGCCAAGAGGGAGTTCGGGGTCAAGAGCAGTTCTTC. Its protein product is CASSQEGVRGQEQFF.

V and J are TRBV4-3 and TRBJ2-5; 7 positions match TRBD1. The CDR3 sequence is 15 residues long. After removal of 2 bases from V and 5 bases from J, the junction contained 8 bases not matched to a gene. The germline V gene encodes CDR1 LGHNA and CDR2 YSLEER. The CDR3 spells CASSQTRQGRETQYF. CDR3 in DNA: TGCGCCAGCAGCCAAACCCGACAGGGTAGGGAGACCCAGTACTTC.

This clone was seen a handful of times. The V call is TRBV5-5, the J call TRBJ2-5; the D gene is possibly TRBD2 (6 bases). V was clipped by 4 bases and J by 5 bases, with 18 bases between them. The germline V gene has CDR1 SGHKS and CDR2 YYEKEE (reference sequence). The length of the CDR3 is 15 residues. The CDR3 nucleotides read TGTGCCAGCAGCACGGACGGACTACGGGGGGAGACCCAGTACTTC. Translation: CASSTDGLRGETQYF.

V and J are TRBV20-1 and TRBJ2-7; D gene unclear. V gave up 0 bases and J gave up 5 bases, with 5 bases separating them. Germline values: CDR1 DFQATT, CDR2 SNEGSKA (reference sequence). The CDR3 totals 11 residues. This CDR3 is CSARDSDEQYF. The CDR3 nucleotides read TGCAGTGCTAGAGATTCGGACGAGCAGTACTTC.

This clone was detected once. V is TRBV20-1 and J is TRBJ1-2, with 7 bases that match TRBD1. V gave up 0 bases and J gave up 8 bases; unmatched junction bases: 0. The germline gives CDR1 DFQATT, CDR2 SNEGSKA (reference sequence). This CDR3 spans 11 amino acids. Here the CDR3 reads CSAREGGGYTF. The CDR3 coding sequence is TGCAGTGCTAGAGAAGGGGGCGGCTACACCTTC.

The V and J genes are TRBV2 and TRBJ2-7; TRBD1 matches 9 bases. The CDR3 has 13 amino acids. V was clipped by 4 bases and J by 6 bases; unmatched bases: 4. The germline gives CDR1 SNHLY, CDR2 FYNNEI. The CDR3: CASSGDRAGEQYF. As DNA, the CDR3 is TGTGCCAGCAGTGGGGACAGGGCAGGCGAGCAGTACTTC.

The chain combines TRBV4-1 with TRBJ2-2, with 9 bases lining up with TRBD2. Germline-derived CDR1 and CDR2 are MGHRA and YSYEKL. This CDR3 has 17 amino acids. Losses at the gene ends were 0 bases for V and 3 bases for J; bases not matched to a gene: 5. CDR3 amino acids: CASSQDGGTSYTGELFF. The DNA of the CDR3 is TGCGCCAGCAGCCAAGATGGTGGGACTAGCTACACCGGGGAGCTGTTTTTT.

The chain couples TRBV18 to TRBJ2-1, with TRBD2 matching over 7 bases. Looked up from germline, CDR1 is KGHSH and CDR2 is LQKENI. The CDR3 runs 15 residues. V was clipped by 0 bases and J by 6 bases; unmatched bases: 5. CDR3 amino acids: CASSPPGGPLNEQFF. Here the CDR3 DNA reads TGTGCCAGCTCACCACCGGGAGGGCCGCTCAATGAGCAGTTCTTC.

This chain links TRBV7-9 with TRBJ2-6, with D unclear. Trimming pared 3 bases from V and 0 bases from J, leaving 12 bases between. From germline, CDR1 is SEHNR and CDR2 FQNEAQ (reference sequence). The CDR3 sequence is 17 residues long. The DNA of the CDR3 is TGTGCCAGCAGCTTCCTTGCGTTGCACTCTGGGGCCAACGTCCTGACTTTC. Residues: CASSFLALHSGANVLTF.

This clone has only one observation. The chain is built from TRBV5-4 and TRBJ2-4, with TRBD1 matching over 9 bases. Trimming cost V 2 bases and J 7 bases; bases outside gene matches: 4. The CDR3 length is 14 residues. CDR1 is SGHNT and CDR2 is YYREEE in the germline V gene (reference sequence). The CDR3 DNA sequence: TGTGCCAGCAGCTTCGCGACAGGGGGGAACATTCAGTACTTC. Translation gives CASSFATGGNIQYF.

This clone was detected only once. The V call is TRBV19, the J call TRBJ2-6, with TRBD1 as a possible D gene (6 bases). Germline assignment: CDR1 LNHDA and CDR2 SQIVND (reference sequence). The V end lost 3 bases, the J end lost 4 bases, and 10 bases lay between the germline ends. This CDR3 spans 15 amino acids. This CDR3 reads CASSINRAGANVLTF. The CDR3 nucleotides read TGTGCCAGTAGTATCAACAGGGCCGGGGCCAACGTCCTGACTTTC.

The chain joins TRBV7-3 to TRBJ2-3; D not resolved. This CDR3 is 16 amino acids long. Trimming removed 5 bases from V and 0 bases from J, with 15 bases in between. The V gene's germline CDR1 is SGHTA and CDR2 FQGTGA. Here the CDR3 reads CASSPQNRASTDTQYF. The CDR3 DNA follows: TGTGCCAGCAGCCCACAGAATCGTGCTAGCACAGATACGCAGTATTTT.